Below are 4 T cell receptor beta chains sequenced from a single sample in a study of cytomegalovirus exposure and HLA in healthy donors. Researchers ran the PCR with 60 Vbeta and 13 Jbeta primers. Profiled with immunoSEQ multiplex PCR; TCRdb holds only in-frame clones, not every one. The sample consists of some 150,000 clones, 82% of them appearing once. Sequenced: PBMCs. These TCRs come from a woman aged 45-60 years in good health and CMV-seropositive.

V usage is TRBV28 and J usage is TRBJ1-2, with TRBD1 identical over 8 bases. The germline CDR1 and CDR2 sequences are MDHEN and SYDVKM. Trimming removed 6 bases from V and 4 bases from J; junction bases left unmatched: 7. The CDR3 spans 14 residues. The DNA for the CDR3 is TGTGCCAGCAGCCGAGGGGACAGGATCTATGGCTACACCTTC. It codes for CASSRGDRIYGYTF.

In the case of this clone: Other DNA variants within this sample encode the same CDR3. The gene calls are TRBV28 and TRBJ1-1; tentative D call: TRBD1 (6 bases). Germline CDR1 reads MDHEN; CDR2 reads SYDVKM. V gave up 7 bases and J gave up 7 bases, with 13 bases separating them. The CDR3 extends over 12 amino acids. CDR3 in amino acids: CASTRGQFEAFF. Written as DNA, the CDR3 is TGTGCCAGCACCAGAGGACAGTTTGAAGCTTTCTTT.

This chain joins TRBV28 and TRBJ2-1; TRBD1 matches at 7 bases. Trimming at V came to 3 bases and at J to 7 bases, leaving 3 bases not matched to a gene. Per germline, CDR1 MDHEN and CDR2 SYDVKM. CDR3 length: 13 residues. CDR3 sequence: CASSLRQGNEQFF. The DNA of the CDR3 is TGTGCCAGCAGTTTGCGACAGGGTAATGAGCAGTTCTTC.

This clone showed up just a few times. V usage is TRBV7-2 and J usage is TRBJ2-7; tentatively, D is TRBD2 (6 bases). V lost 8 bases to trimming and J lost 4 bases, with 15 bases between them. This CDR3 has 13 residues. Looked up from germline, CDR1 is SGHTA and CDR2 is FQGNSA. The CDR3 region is CASRGGGTYEQYF. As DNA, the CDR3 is TGTGCCAGCCGAGGAGGCGGGACTTACGAGCAGTACTTC. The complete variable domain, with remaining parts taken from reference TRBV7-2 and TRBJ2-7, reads GAGVSQSPSNKVTEKGKDVELRCDPISGHTALYWYRQSLGQGLEFLIYFQGNSAPDKSGLPSDRFSAERTGGSVSTLTIQRTQQEDSAVYLCASRGGGTYEQYFGPGTRLTVT.